The 32 T cell receptor beta chains below all came from one sample that was sequenced in a study of blood T cell repertoires in COVID-19 (dated by TCRdb to 2019 to 2021). Preparation of the library involved the immunoSEQ multiplex PCR assay. The table was pulled from immuneACCESS by TCRdb, which kept in-frame rearrangements only. Such tables lose some clones; where checked, under half of the loss comes from unresolved V genes, and the rest has no known cause. This sample has a few hundred thousand clones in its table, and approximately 89% of those were observed once. Of the sample, 1.8% falls within the top ten clones. The material sequenced was peripheral blood. The receptors originated from a woman in her 30s with COVID-19, enrolled during active disease.

The chain recombines TRBV10-3 with TRBJ2-5; perhaps TRBD2 as D (7 bases). Trimming removed 10 bases from V and 5 bases from J, with 23 bases in between. The length of the CDR3 is 15 residues. Germline V gene data show CDR1 as ENHRY and CDR2 as SYGVKD. CDR3 coding DNA: TGTGCCACCTCCTTAGGGGGGGCTAGTGGTGAGACCCAGTACTTC. It translates to CATSLGGASGETQYF.

The V call is TRBV29-1, the J call TRBJ1-1; TRBD1 is a possible D gene (5 bases). The V and J ends lost 6 bases and 4 bases respectively, with 27 bases between them. The CDR3 runs to 17 residues. Germline V gene sequence: CDR1 SQVTM, CDR2 ANQGSEA. CDR3 nucleotides: TGCAGCGTCGATCCCCGGGGGTCCCACGGGGCAGGCACTGAAGCTTTCTTT. Translation gives CSVDPRGSHGAGTEAFF.

The J gene is TRBJ1-5, the V gene TRBV21-1; the table's D call of TRBD1 was not tested on the DNA. TRBV21-1 is annotated as a pseudogene. The CDR3 covers 16 residues. CDR3 sequence: CASSNYRGPLNQPQHF. The CDR3 DNA follows: TGTGCCAGCAGCAATTACAGGGGGCCCCTCAATCAGCCCCAGCATTTT.

This clone has more than one count but fewer than ten. J is TRBJ2-1 and V is TRBV3-1 (or the pseudogene TRBV3-2); 14 positions match TRBD2. The V segment lost 4 bases and the J segment 0 bases; nucleotides outside the gene matches: 8. Germline V gives CDR1 LGHDT, CDR2 YNNKEL (reference sequence). The CDR3 length is 19 residues. The chain's CDR3 is CASSRLGLAGGRSYNEQFF. The CDR3 bases are TGTGCCAGCAGCCGCCTTGGACTAGCGGGGGGACGCTCCTACAATGAGCAGTTCTTC.

This sequence joins TRBV6-5 and TRBJ1-4, with a tentative D call TRBD1 (5 bases). CDR1 is MNHEY, CDR2 SVGAGI, per germline. V dropped 6 bases and J dropped 1 base, with 12 bases sitting between them. The CDR3 spans 15 residues. The CDR3 DNA follows: TGTGCCAGCAGCCCCCGACAGAGAACTAATGAAAAACTGTTTTTT. Translation gives CASSPRQRTNEKLFF.

The CDR3 protein is CASSSTGAPNTEAFF. Here the CDR3 DNA reads TGTGCCAGCAGTTCTACAGGAGCTCCGAACACTGAAGCTTTCTTT. The V and J genes are TRBV6-5 and TRBJ1-1, with a weak D call TRBD1 (5 bases). Germline V gene data show CDR1 as MNHEY and CDR2 as SVGAGI. The V end was cut by 4 bases, the J end by 1 base, with 13 bases between. The CDR3 spans 15 residues.

The chain uses TRBV9 and TRBJ2-1, with 8 bases aligning to TRBD2. J was trimmed by 5 bases and V by 5 bases; bases with no gene match: 15. CDR1 is SGDLS and CDR2 is YYNGEE in the germline V gene. The CDR3 is made up of 17 amino acids. The CDR3 nucleotides are TGTGCCAGCAGGTCACACACCGGGACTAGGGAAAACAATGAGCAGTTCTTC. Its translation is CASRSHTGTRENNEQFF. The whole variable domain, filled in from reference TRBV9 and TRBJ2-1, reads DSGVTQTPKHLITATGQRVTLRCSPRSGDLSVYWYQQSLDQGLQFLIQYYNGEERAKGNILERFSAQQFPDLHSELNLSSLELGDSALYFCASRSHTGTRENNEQFFGPGTRLTVL.

CDR3 amino acids: CASSYVVRQPNSPLHF. CDR3 nucleotide sequence: TGTGCCAGCAGTTACGTGGTCCGACAGCCGAATTCACCCCTCCACTTT. This chain links TRBV6-2 or TRBV6-3 with TRBJ1-6, with a possible D match to TRBD1 (5 bases). V dropped 2 bases and J dropped 7 bases, with 15 bases sitting between them. Per germline, CDR1 MNHEY and CDR2 SVGEGT. This CDR3 is 16 amino acids long.

The chain combines TRBV2 with TRBJ1-2; no definite D call. Looked up from germline, CDR1 is SNHLY and CDR2 is FYNNEI. The CDR3 extends over 13 amino acids. V was shortened by 2 bases and J by 2 bases, with 6 bases between the two germline ends. CDR3 DNA sequence: TGTGCCAGCAGTGAAACCTACAACTATGGCTACACCTTC. Translating gives CASSETYNYGYTF.

The chain combines TRBV2 with TRBJ2-1; TRBD1 agrees at 7 bases. From germline, CDR1 is SNHLY and CDR2 FYNNEI. This CDR3 has 12 residues. Unmatched junction bases numbered 1, after V lost 7 bases and J lost 4 bases. The CDR3 region is CASTGGYNEQFF. The CDR3, as DNA: TGTGCCAGCACAGGGGGTTACAATGAGCAGTTCTTC. The full variable domain, rest sourced from reference TRBV2 and TRBJ2-1, is EPEVTQTPSHQVTQMGQEVILRCVPISNHLYFYWYRQILGQKVEFLVSFYNNEISEKSEIFDDQFSVERPDGSNFTLKIRSTKLEDSAMYFCASTGGYNEQFFGPGTRLTVL.

The genes are TRBV7-9 and TRBJ1-6; D is possibly TRBD1 (6 bases). Trimming shortened V by 5 bases and J by 11 bases, and 13 bases separated the two germline ends. The CDR3 length is 13 residues. CDR1 and CDR2 from the germline V gene are SEHNR and FQNEAQ (reference sequence). The CDR3, as DNA: TGTGCCAGCAGCGGGCAGACAGGTCCACCCCTCCACTTT. Its translation: CASSGQTGPPLHF.

The rearrangement uses TRBV19 and TRBJ1-1; D uncertain. The CDR3 runs to 11 residues. The germline V gene has CDR1 LNHDA and CDR2 SQIVND (reference sequence). Trimming pared 6 bases from V and 0 bases from J, leaving 2 bases between. The CDR3 protein is CASSMNTEAFF. The CDR3 coding sequence is TGTGCCAGTAGCATGAACACTGAAGCTTTCTTT.

V usage is TRBV7-9 and J usage is TRBJ2-1; TRBD1 is a possible D gene (5 bases). The CDR3 covers 16 residues. Trimming took 7 bases from V and 0 from J, leaving 16 bases between them. The germline V gene has CDR1 SEHNR and CDR2 FQNEAQ (reference sequence). This CDR3 is CASTGNRYSSYNEQFF. CDR3 nucleotide sequence: TGTGCCAGCACCGGAAACAGGTATAGCTCCTACAATGAGCAGTTCTTC.

This sequence joins TRBV5-1 and TRBJ2-7; weak D call: TRBD2 (6 bases). V lost 0 bases and J 5 bases, leaving 18 bases between the germline ends. Looked up from germline, CDR1 is SGHRS and CDR2 is YFSETQ. This CDR3 contains 16 residues. The CDR3 loop reads CASSLELGGGWNEQYF. In nucleotides, the CDR3 is TGCGCCAGCAGCTTGGAGCTGGGTGGGGGGTGGAACGAGCAGTACTTC.

To note about this clone: This same CDR3 is encoded by further DNA sequences in the sample. V usage is TRBV12-3 or TRBV12-4 and J usage is TRBJ1-2, with TRBD1 as a possible D gene (5 bases). The CDR3 has 12 amino acids. The ends were cut back, 2 bases at V and 8 bases at J, with 9 bases in the middle. This CDR3 reads CASSLSGSGYTF. DNA for the CDR3: TGTGCCAGCAGTTTATCAGGGTCCGGCTACACCTTC.

The rearrangement uses TRBV9 and TRBJ2-2; TRBD2 aligns across 13 bases. V trimming: 1 base; J trimming: 7 bases; junction bases outside the gene matches: 4. Germline CDR1 and CDR2: SGDLS and YYNGEE. The length of the CDR3 is 16 residues. The CDR3 coding sequence is TGTGCCAGCAGCGTAACTAGCGGGGGGGCCCACGGGGAGCTGTTTTTT. Protein sequence: CASSVTSGGAHGELFF.

On this clone itself: Germline and junction disagree at one end, which may indicate a read error. This rearrangement joins TRBV28 to TRBJ2-1; a weak D match, TRBD2 (6 bases). This CDR3 has 13 amino acids. Germline loops: CDR1 MDHEN, CDR2 SYDVKM. CDR3 coding DNA: TGTGCCAGCAGTTTAAGGGGACCTGGAGGGGAGGTCTTC. Translation gives CASSLRGPGGEVF.

This chain links TRBV4-1 with TRBJ2-1; D perhaps matches TRBD1 (5 bases). This CDR3 has 14 residues. V was shortened by 1 base and J by 8 bases, with 12 bases between the two germline ends. Germline V gene data show CDR1 as MGHRA and CDR2 as YSYEKL. The CDR3 nucleotides read TGCGCCAGCAGCCAAGGGGCACCCAGGGATGAGCAGTTCTTC. This sequence encodes CASSQGAPRDEQFF.

The J gene is TRBJ1-2, the V gene TRBV11-2; D is unclear. This CDR3 is 13 amino acids long. V was cut by 5 bases and J by 4 bases, with 11 bases left in between. Germline V gene sequence: CDR1 SGHAT, CDR2 FQNNGV. The CDR3 DNA follows: TGTGCCAGCAGCCCTGCCGAACTCTATGGCTACACCTTC. Protein: CASSPAELYGYTF.

This chain connects TRBV7-2 to TRBJ2-3; 13 bases align to TRBD2. The ends lost 1 base at V and 4 bases at J; junction bases unmatched: 2. The CDR3 is made up of 16 amino acids. CDR1 SGHTA and CDR2 FQGNSA come from the germline V gene. CDR3 loop: CASSLDGLAGADTQYF. Written as DNA, the CDR3 is TGTGCCAGCAGCTTAGACGGACTAGCGGGGGCAGATACGCAGTATTTT.

The gene calls are TRBV5-4 and TRBJ2-5; D is unresolved. This CDR3 spans 13 amino acids. V was shortened by 0 bases and J by 5 bases, with 8 bases between the two germline ends. Germline V gene sequence: CDR1 SGHNT, CDR2 YYREEE (reference sequence). As DNA, the CDR3 is TGTGCCAGCAGCTTGGCGGTTCCGGAGACCCAGTACTTC. This sequence encodes CASSLAVPETQYF.

The V gene is TRBV27, the J gene TRBJ2-2, with 8 bases fitting TRBD1. V lost 5 bases to trimming and J lost 4 bases; unmatched junction nucleotides: 3. Germline V gene lookup returns CDR1 MNHEY and CDR2 SMNVEV (reference sequence). The CDR3 is 14 residues long. DNA of the CDR3: TGTGCCAGCAGTCTGACAGGGGCCACCGGGGAGCTGTTTTTT. Its translation: CASSLTGATGELFF.

The chain uses TRBV5-1 and TRBJ1-5; TRBD1 aligns across 8 bases. V lost 4 bases, J lost 4 bases, and 10 bases stayed unmatched. In germline, CDR1 is SGHRS, CDR2 YFSETQ. This CDR3 has 16 amino acids. The CDR3 is CASSRTGRVENQPQHF. The CDR3 DNA reads as TGCGCCAGCAGCAGGACAGGGAGGGTTGAAAATCAGCCCCAGCATTTT.

The V gene is TRBV27, the J gene TRBJ2-1; 8 nucleotides agree with TRBD2. Germline CDR1 reads MNHEY; CDR2 reads SMNVEV (reference sequence). The CDR3 spans 13 residues. J was trimmed by 8 bases and V by 3 bases; bases with no gene match: 3. This chain's CDR3 is CASSFGLAYEQFF. CDR3 nucleotide sequence: TGTGCCAGCAGTTTCGGACTAGCCTATGAGCAGTTCTTC.

The chain couples TRBV15 to TRBJ1-2, with D possibly matching TRBD1 (5 bases). The ends were cut back, 0 bases at V and 3 bases at J, with 14 bases in the middle. Germline V gene sequence: CDR1 LNHNV, CDR2 YYDKDF (reference sequence). The CDR3 sequence is 16 residues long. CDR3: CATSRERVGADYGYTF. CDR3 in DNA: TGTGCCACCAGCAGAGAAAGGGTAGGGGCGGACTATGGCTACACCTTC.

A few counts support this clone. This rearrangement joins TRBV5-1 to TRBJ1-2; D is possibly TRBD1 (5 bases). Deletions cut 1 base from V and 3 bases from J, with 7 bases between. There are 13 residues in the CDR3. Germline-derived CDR1 and CDR2 are SGHRS and YFSETQ. In DNA form, the CDR3 reads TGCGCCAGCAGCTTGTTACAGGACTATGGCTACACCTTC. The encoded protein is CASSLLQDYGYTF.

The chain carries TRBV7-8 and TRBJ1-1; D perhaps matches TRBD1 (5 bases). The CDR3 is made up of 16 amino acids. The germline V and J ends were trimmed by 2 bases and 5 bases, with 18 bases remaining between them. Per germline, CDR1 SGHVS and CDR2 FQNEAQ. The CDR3 nucleotides are TGTGCCAGCAGCTTATCCCCCGGGGGGGTGGGAACTGAAGCTTTCTTT. Translating gives CASSLSPGGVGTEAFF.

The V call is TRBV6-6, the J call TRBJ1-2, with no clear D. CDR3 length: 14 amino acids. The V gene lost 5 bases and the J gene lost 3 bases, with 13 bases spanning the gap. Germline loops: CDR1 MNHNY, CDR2 SVGAGI (reference sequence). CDR3 in DNA: TGTGCCAGCAGTAATACAGCATACTACTATGGCTACACCTTC. Protein product: CASSNTAYYYGYTF.

V gene TRBV13 combines with J gene TRBJ2-1; 7 nucleotides agree with TRBD2. The germline CDR1 and CDR2 sequences are PRHDT and FYEKMQ (reference sequence). The CDR3 totals 16 residues. The J segment lost 1 base and the V segment lost 2 bases, leaving 5 bases of the junction unmatched. The CDR3 sequence: CASSLLAGMSYNEQFF. The CDR3 DNA is TGTGCCAGCAGCTTATTAGCGGGTATGTCCTACAATGAGCAGTTCTTC.

This chain connects TRBV13 to TRBJ2-5; TRBD2 is a possible D gene (6 bases). Trimming pared 4 bases from V and 2 bases from J, leaving 11 bases between. The CDR3 length is 14 residues. In germline, CDR1 is PRHDT, CDR2 FYEKMQ (reference sequence). The DNA for the CDR3 is TGTGCCAGCAGCTGGCGGGGTCCACAAGAGACCCAGTACTTC. It translates to CASSWRGPQETQYF. The full variable domain, with the rest looked up from reference TRBV13 and TRBJ2-5, is AAGVIQSPRHLIKEKRETATLKCYPIPRHDTVYWYQQGPGQDPQFLISFYEKMQSDKGSIPDRFSAQQFSDYHSELNMSSLELGDSALYFCASSWRGPQETQYFGPGTRLLVL.

The rearrangement joins TRBV5-4 to TRBJ1-2, with a possible D match to TRBD1 (5 bases). In germline, CDR1 is SGHNT, CDR2 YYREEE (reference sequence). The ends were cut back, 4 bases at V and 8 bases at J, with 18 bases in the middle. The CDR3 is 14 amino acids. In DNA, the CDR3 is TGTGCCAGCAGCCTTCGGGCGGGGGTAAACGGCTACACCTTC. Protein: CASSLRAGVNGYTF.

The gene calls are TRBV2 and TRBJ2-3; 15 nucleotides align to TRBD2. V shed 6 bases, J shed 2 bases, and the junction held 3 bases outside the gene matches. Germline values: CDR1 SNHLY, CDR2 FYNNEI. The CDR3 has 16 residues. CDR3 sequence (DNA): TGTGCCAGCAGAAGGACTAGCGGGGGGGCCACAGATACGCAGTATTTT. This codes for CASRRTSGGATDTQYF.